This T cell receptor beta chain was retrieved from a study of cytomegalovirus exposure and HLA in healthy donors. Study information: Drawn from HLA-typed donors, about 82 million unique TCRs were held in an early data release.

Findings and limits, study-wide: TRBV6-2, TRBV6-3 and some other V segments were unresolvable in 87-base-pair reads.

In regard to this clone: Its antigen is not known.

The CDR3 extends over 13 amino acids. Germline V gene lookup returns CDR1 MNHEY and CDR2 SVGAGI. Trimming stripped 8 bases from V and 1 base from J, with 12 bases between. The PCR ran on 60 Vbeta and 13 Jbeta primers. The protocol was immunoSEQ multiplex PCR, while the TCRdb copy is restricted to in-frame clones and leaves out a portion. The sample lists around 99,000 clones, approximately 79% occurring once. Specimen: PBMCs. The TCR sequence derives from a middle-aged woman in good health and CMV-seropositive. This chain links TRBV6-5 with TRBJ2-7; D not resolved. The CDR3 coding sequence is TGTGCCAGCGGAGTCCTTGGGTCCTACGAGCAGTACTTC. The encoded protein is CASGVLGSYEQYF.